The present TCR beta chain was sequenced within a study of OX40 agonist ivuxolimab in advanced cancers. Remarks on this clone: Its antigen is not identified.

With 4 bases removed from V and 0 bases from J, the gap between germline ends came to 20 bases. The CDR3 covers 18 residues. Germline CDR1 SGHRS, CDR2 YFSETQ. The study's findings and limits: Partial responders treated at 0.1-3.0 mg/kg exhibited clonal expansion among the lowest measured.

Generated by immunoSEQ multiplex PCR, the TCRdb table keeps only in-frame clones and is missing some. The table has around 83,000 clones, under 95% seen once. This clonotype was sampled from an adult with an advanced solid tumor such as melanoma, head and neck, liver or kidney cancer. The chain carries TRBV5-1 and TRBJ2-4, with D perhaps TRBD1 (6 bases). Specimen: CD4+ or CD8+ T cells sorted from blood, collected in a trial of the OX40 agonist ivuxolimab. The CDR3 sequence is CASSEGQGGKLAKNIQYF. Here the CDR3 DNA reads TGCGCCAGCAGCGAGGGACAAGGGGGAAAGCTAGCCAAAAACATTCAGTACTTC. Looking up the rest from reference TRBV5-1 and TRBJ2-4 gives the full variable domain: KAGVTQTPRYLIKTRGQQVTLSCSPISGHRSVSWYQQTPGQGLQFLFEYFSETQRNKGNFPGRFSGRQFSNSRSEMNVSTLELGDSALYLCASSEGQGGKLAKNIQYFGAGTRLSVL.